This TCR beta chain was recovered during a study of T cell responses to AZD1222 COVID-19 vaccine. Overall study findings and caveats: It was only after the peak T cell response that any repertoires were sampled.

Produced via immunoSEQ multiplex PCR; TCRdb's table is partial and in-frame only. Found here are approximately 130,000 clones, 89% of them singletons; the top ten hold approximately 8.8%. Comment on this clone: Its target is unknown.

Germline V CDR1 and CDR2: SGHTA, FQGNSA. This CDR3 has 13 amino acids. Trimming removed 5 bases from V and 6 bases from J, with 13 bases in between. This rearrangement joins TRBV7-2 to TRBJ1-2; D is uncertain. Sample: peripheral blood, taken 28 days after the second AZD1222 dose. The TCR originated in an adult who received the AZD1222 COVID-19 vaccine. CDR3 residues: CASSAGYGNGYTF. CDR3 sequence (DNA): TGTGCCAGCAGCGCAGGTTACGGGAATGGCTACACCTTC.